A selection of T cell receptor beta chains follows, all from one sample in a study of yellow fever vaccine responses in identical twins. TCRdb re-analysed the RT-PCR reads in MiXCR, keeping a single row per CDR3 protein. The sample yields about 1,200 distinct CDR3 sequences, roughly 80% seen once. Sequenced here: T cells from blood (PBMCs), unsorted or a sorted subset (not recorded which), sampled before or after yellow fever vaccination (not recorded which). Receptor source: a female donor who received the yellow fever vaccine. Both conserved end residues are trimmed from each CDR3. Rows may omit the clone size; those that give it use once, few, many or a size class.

CDR3: ASSSRGNTEAF
size: NA
V: TRBV11-3
J: TRBJ1-1

CDR3: ASSGTSGGASTGELF
size: NA
V: TRBV12-3/TRBV12-4
J: TRBJ2-2

CDR3: ASSLSETQY
size: NA
V: TRBV7-3
J: TRBJ2-5

CDR3: ASSLVGTGGGNQPQH
size: NA
V: TRBV12-3/TRBV12-4
J: TRBJ1-5

CDR3: ASSGTGVSQPQH
size: NA
V: TRBV10-2
J: TRBJ1-5

CDR3: ASSYLTVTNNLYGYT
size: once
V: TRBV6-5
J: TRBJ1-2

CDR3: AIKGDTEAF
size: few
V: TRBV10-3
J: TRBJ1-1

CDR3: ASSPDYSHTQY
size: NA
V: TRBV12-3/TRBV12-4
J: TRBJ2-3

CDR3: ATSSLVGELF
size: NA
V: TRBV15
J: TRBJ2-2

CDR3: ASSDLNTEAF
size: few
V: TRBV10-1
J: TRBJ1-1

CDR3: ASSLSGPGNTIY
size: NA
V: TRBV7-6
J: TRBJ1-3

CDR3: ASSLNNNEQF
size: few
V: TRBV11-3
J: TRBJ2-1

CDR3: ASSQEWGGGEINYGYT
size: NA
V: TRBV4-1
J: TRBJ1-2

CDR3: SVDRAQGYNEQF
size: NA
V: TRBV29-1
J: TRBJ2-1

CDR3: ATSRADSGYEQY
size: NA
V: TRBV15
J: TRBJ2-7

CDR3: ASSSWGGENTEAF
size: NA
V: TRBV5-1
J: TRBJ1-1

CDR3: SAQGGARLF
size: NA
V: TRBV29-1
J: TRBJ2-2

CDR3: ASSQDRGAWVTQY
size: NA
V: TRBV4-1
J: TRBJ2-5

CDR3: ASSLVGVNEQF
size: NA
V: TRBV11-1
J: TRBJ2-1

CDR3: ASSRLTGNSPLH
size: once
V: TRBV6-1
J: TRBJ1-6

CDR3: ASSHDPGQGGQPQH
size: NA
V: TRBV4-1
J: TRBJ1-5

CDR3: ASSLVAESSYNEQF
size: few
V: TRBV7-6
J: TRBJ2-1

CDR3: ASSLETSTDTQY
size: NA
V: TRBV5-1
J: TRBJ2-3

CDR3: ASSQPTGFETQY
size: NA
V: TRBV4-1
J: TRBJ2-5

CDR3: ASSYGVMGTEAF
size: once
V: TRBV6-5
J: TRBJ1-1

CDR3: ASSEGSIKAEQF
size: NA
V: TRBV6-1
J: TRBJ2-1

CDR3: ASSFSEGNEQF
size: NA
V: TRBV7-7
J: TRBJ2-1

CDR3: ASSWDRAGTEAF
size: NA
V: TRBV5-4
J: TRBJ1-1

CDR3: ASSLAYGQGEAF
size: NA
V: TRBV11-1
J: TRBJ1-1

CDR3: ASSSREGRDNEQF
size: NA
V: TRBV11-3
J: TRBJ2-1

CDR3: ASSPQGYSTDTQY
size: NA
V: TRBV18
J: TRBJ2-3

CDR3: ASGSEGGAADTQY
size: NA
V: TRBV9
J: TRBJ2-3

CDR3: ASSPGRFYNSPLH
size: NA
V: TRBV6-1
J: TRBJ1-6

CDR3: ASSLTWREETQY
size: NA
V: TRBV5-4
J: TRBJ2-5

CDR3: ASSEYGGKGGYT
size: NA
V: TRBV10-1
J: TRBJ1-2

CDR3: AWKGTGVGYT
size: NA
V: TRBV30
J: TRBJ1-2

CDR3: ASSYSNYEQF
size: NA
V: TRBV6-6
J: TRBJ2-1

CDR3: ASSQKVGIIQETQY
size: NA
V: TRBV14
J: TRBJ2-5

CDR3: ASSEGPVRHTF
size: NA
V: TRBV10-1
J: TRBJ1-1

CDR3: ASSPEAQGVGVLY
size: NA
V: TRBV7-6
J: TRBJ2-7

CDR3: ASSPTGLGHGYT
size: NA
V: TRBV4-1
J: TRBJ1-2